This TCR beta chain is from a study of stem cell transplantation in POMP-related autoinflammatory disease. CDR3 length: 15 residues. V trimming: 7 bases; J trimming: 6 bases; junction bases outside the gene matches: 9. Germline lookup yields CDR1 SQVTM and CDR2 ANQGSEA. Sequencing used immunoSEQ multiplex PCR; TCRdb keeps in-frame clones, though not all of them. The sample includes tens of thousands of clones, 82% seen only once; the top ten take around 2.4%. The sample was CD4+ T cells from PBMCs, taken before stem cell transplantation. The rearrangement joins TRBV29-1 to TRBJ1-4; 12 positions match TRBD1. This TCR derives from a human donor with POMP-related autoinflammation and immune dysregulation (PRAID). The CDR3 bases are TGCAGCGCCCGGGGGGACAGGGGGCACGATGAAAAACTGTTTTTT. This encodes CSARGDRGHDEKLFF.